The T cell receptor beta chain described here comes from a study of blood T cell repertoires in COVID-19. For the study at large: Material from acute and convalescent COVID-19 was sourced from the United States, Italy and Spain.

Methods used by the authors: Counts of nucleated cells, estimated from reference gene primer amplification, were obtained. TCRdb's table, derived via immunoSEQ multiplex PCR, lists solely in-frame clones and lacks some. The V and J calls and clone size were taken over from that table, and D and trimming were inferred from the DNA. The sample records about 130,000 clones, about 80% being singletons. CDR1 is SNHLY and CDR2 is FYNNEI in the germline V gene. The CDR3 is 12 residues long. With 11 bases removed from V and 4 bases from J, the gap between germline ends came to 14 bases. This chain uses TRBV2 with TRBJ2-5, with TRBD2 as a possible D gene (6 bases). The sequenced sample consisted of peripheral blood. The origin of this receptor is a woman of 80 years or more with acute or convalescent COVID-19. The CDR3 loop is CAGRGLLETQYF. The CDR3 DNA follows: TGTGCCGGGCGGGGACTTTTAGAGACCCAGTACTTC.